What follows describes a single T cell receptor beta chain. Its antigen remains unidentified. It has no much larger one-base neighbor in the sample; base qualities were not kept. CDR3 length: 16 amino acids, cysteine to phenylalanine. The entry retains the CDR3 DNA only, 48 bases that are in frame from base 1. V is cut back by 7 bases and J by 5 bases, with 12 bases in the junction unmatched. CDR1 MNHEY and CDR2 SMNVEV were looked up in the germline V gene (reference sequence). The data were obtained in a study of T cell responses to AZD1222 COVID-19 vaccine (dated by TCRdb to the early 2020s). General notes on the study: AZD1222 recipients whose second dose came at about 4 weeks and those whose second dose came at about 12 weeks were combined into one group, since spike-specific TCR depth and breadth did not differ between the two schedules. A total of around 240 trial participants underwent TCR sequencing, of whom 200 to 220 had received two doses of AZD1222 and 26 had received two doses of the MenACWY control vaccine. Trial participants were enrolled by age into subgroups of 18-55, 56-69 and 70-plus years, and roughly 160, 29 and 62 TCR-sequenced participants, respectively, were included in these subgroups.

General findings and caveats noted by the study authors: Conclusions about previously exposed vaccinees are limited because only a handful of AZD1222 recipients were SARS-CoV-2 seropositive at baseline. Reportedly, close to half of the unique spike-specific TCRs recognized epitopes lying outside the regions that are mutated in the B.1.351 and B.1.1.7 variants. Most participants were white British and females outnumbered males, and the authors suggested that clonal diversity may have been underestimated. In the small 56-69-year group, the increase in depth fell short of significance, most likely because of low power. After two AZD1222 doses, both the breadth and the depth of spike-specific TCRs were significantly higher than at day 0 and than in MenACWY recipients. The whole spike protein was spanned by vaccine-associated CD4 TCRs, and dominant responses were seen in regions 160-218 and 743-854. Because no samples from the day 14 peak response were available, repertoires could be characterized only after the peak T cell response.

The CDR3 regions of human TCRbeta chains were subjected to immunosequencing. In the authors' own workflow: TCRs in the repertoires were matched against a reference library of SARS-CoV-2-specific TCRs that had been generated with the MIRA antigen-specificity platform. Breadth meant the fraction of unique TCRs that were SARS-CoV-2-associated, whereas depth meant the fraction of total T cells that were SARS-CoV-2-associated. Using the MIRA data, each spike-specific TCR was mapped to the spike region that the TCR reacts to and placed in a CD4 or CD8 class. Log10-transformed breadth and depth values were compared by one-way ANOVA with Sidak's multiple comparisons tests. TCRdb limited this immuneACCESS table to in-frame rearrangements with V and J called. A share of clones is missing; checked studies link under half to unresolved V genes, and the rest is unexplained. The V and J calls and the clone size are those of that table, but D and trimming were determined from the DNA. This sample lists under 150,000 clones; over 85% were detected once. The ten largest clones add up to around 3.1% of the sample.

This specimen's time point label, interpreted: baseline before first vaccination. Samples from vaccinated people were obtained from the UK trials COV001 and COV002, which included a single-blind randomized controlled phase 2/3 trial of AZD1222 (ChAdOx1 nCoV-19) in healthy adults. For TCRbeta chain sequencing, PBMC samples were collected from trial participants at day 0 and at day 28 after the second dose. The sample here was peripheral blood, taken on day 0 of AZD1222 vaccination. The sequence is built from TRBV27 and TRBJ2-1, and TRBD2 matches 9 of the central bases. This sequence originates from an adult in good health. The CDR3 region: CASTPGGLAVDNEQFF. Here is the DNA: TGTGCCAGCACCCCTGGGGGACTAGCTGTCGACAATGAGCAGTTCTTC.